The clone carrying this T cell receptor beta chain was seen ten or more times. What it binds is unknown. Germline V lookup: CDR1 MGHRA, CDR2 YSYEKL. Trimming shortened V by 1 base and J by 0 bases, and 13 bases separated the two germline ends. CDR3 length: 17 amino acids. This sample was included in a study of blood T cells in healthy people across ages. A second PCR of roughly 6 to 12 cycles used a sample-barcoded 5' primer and a J-beta primer mix. TCRdb called the 5' RACE reads again in MiXCR, with one record for every CDR3 protein. The repertoire holds about 1.6 million distinct CDR3 sequences, about 31% seen once, with around 11% in the top ten. Study-wide results and caveats: Higher naive T cell percentage went strongly together with higher TCR beta diversity.

The TCR was taken from a woman in her thirties in good health. This sequence joins TRBV4-1 and TRBJ2-1; D may be TRBD2 (6 bases). The sequenced sample was blood. CDR3 amino acids: CASSQVWGDSSYNEQFF. CDR3 nucleotides: TGCGCCAGCAGCCAAGTGTGGGGGGATAGCTCCTACAATGAGCAGTTCTTC.